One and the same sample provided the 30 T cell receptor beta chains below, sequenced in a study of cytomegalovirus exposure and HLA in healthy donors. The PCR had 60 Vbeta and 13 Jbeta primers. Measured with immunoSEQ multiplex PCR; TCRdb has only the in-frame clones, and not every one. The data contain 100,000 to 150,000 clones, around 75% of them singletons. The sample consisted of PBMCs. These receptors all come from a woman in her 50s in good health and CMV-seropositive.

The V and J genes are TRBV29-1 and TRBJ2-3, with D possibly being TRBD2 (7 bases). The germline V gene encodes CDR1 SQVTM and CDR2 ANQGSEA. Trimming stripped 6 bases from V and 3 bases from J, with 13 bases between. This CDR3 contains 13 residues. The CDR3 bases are TGCAGCGTAATGGGGGGGGCGACAGATACGCAGTATTTT. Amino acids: CSVMGGATDTQYF.

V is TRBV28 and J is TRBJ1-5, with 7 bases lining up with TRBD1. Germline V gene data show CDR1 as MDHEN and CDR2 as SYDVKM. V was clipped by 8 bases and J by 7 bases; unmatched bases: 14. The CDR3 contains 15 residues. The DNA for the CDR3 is TGTGCCAGCGCTCCGCCAGGGGGGTTATACCAGCCCCAGCATTTT. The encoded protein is CASAPPGGLYQPQHF. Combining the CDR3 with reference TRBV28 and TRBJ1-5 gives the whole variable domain DVKVTQSSRYLVKRTGEKVFLECVQDMDHENMFWYRQDPGLGLRLIYFSYDVKMKEKGDIPEGYSVSREKKERFSLILESASTNQTSMYLCASAPPGGLYQPQHFGDGTRLSIL.

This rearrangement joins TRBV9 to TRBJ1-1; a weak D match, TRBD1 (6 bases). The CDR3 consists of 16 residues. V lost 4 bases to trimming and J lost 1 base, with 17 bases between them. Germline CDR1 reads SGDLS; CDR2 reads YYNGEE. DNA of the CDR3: TGTGCCAGCAGCCCCGGGACACCCATGGGGAACACTGAAGCTTTCTTT. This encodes CASSPGTPMGNTEAFF. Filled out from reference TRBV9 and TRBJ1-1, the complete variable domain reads DSGVTQTPKHLITATGQRVTLRCSPRSGDLSVYWYQQSLDQGLQFLIQYYNGEERAKGNILERFSAQQFPDLHSELNLSSLELGDSALYFCASSPGTPMGNTEAFFGQGTRLTVV.

This CDR3 reads CASSPREVPSSGNTIYF. CDR3 nucleotides: TGTGCCAGCAGCCCCCGAGAGGTTCCATCCTCTGGAAACACCATATATTTT. The genes are TRBV7-8 and TRBJ1-3, with D unresolved. CDR1 is SGHVS, CDR2 FQNEAQ, per germline. The CDR3 sequence is 17 residues long. Trimming shortened V by 5 bases and J by 0 bases, and 17 bases separated the two germline ends.

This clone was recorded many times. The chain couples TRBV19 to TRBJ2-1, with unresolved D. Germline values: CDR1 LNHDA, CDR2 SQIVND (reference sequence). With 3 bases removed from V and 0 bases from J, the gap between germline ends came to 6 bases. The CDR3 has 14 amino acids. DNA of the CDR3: TGTGCCAGTAGTATCCCTAGCTCCTACAATGAGCAGTTCTTC. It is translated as CASSIPSSYNEQFF.

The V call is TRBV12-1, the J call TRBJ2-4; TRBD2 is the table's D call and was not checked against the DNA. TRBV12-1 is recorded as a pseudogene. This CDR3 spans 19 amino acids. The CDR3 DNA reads TGTGCCAGCAGCCCGTGTCCTCCTAGCGGGAGTTGTGCCAAAAACATTCAGTACTTC. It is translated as CASSPCPPSGSCAKNIQYF.

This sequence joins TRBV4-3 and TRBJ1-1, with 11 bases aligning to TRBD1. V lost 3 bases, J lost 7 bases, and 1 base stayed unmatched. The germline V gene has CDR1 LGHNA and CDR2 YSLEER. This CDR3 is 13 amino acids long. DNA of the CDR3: TGCGCCAGCAGCCAGGACAGGGGGCTTGAAGCTTTCTTT. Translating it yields CASSQDRGLEAFF.

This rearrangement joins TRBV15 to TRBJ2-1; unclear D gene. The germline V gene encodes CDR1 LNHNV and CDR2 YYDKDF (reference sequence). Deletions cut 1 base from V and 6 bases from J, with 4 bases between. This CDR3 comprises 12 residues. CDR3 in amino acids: CATSRVANEQFF. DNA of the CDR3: TGTGCCACCAGCAGAGTAGCCAATGAGCAGTTCTTC.

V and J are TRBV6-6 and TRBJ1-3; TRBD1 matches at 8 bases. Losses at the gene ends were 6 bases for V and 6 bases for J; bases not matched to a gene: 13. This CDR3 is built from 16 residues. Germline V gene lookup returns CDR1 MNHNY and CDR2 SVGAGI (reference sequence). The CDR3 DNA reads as TGTGCCAGCAGAGTTTGGGGCAGGGGGCGCGAAAACACCATATATTTT. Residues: CASRVWGRGRENTIYF.

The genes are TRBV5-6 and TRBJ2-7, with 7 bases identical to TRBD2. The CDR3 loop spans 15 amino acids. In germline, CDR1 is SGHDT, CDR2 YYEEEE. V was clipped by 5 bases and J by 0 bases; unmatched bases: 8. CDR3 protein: CASSRLAGVSYEQYF. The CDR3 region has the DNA TGTGCCAGCAGTAGATTAGCGGGTGTCTCCTACGAGCAGTACTTC.

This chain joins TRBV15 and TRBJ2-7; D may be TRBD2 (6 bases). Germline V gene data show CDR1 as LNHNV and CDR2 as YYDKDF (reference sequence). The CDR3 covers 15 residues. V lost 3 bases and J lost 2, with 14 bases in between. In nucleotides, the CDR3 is TGTGCCACCAGCAGGGGGAGGACGGACCCCTACGAGCAGTACTTC. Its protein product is CATSRGRTDPYEQYF.

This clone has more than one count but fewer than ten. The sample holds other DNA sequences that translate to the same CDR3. Here the CDR3 DNA reads TGTGCCACCAGCAGAGATAGGGGACAAGAGACCCAGTACTTC. Translating gives CATSRDRGQETQYF. The rearrangement links TRBV15 to TRBJ2-5; possibly TRBD1 for D (5 bases). The germline CDR1 and CDR2 sequences are LNHNV and YYDKDF (reference sequence). The V gene lost 0 bases and the J gene lost 2 bases, with 7 bases spanning the gap. This CDR3 region has 14 residues.

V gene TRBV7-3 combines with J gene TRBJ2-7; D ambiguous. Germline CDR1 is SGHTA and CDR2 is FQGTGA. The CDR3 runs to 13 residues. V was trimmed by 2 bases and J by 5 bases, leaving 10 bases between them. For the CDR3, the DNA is TGTGCCAGCAGCTTACTAGGATCGGACGAGCAGTACTTC. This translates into CASSLLGSDEQYF.

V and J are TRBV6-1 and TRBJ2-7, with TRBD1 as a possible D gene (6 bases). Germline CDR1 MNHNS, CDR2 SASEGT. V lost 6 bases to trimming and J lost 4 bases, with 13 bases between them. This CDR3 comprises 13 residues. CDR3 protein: CASRGHDKYEQYF. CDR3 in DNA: TGTGCCAGCAGGGGACACGACAAATACGAGCAGTACTTC.

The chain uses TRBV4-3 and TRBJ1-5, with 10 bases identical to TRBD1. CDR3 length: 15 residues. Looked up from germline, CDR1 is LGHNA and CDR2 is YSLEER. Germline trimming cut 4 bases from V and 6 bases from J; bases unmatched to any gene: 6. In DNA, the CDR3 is TGCGCCAGCAGCCTCTGGACAGGGGGTGGTCAGCCCCAGCATTTT. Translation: CASSLWTGGGQPQHF.

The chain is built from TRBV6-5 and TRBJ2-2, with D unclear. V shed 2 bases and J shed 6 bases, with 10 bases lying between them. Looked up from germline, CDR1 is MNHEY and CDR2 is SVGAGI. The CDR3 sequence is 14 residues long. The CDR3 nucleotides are TGTGCCAGCAGTTACGGTACAGTCCCCGGGGAGCTGTTTTTT. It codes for CASSYGTVPGELFF.

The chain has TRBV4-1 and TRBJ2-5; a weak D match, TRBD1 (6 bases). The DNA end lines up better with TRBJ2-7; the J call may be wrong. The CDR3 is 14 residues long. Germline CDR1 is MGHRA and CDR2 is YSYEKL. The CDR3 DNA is TGCGCCAGCAGCAGCAGGGGTTTTAGGAACGAGCAGTACTTC. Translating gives CASSSRGFRNEQYF.

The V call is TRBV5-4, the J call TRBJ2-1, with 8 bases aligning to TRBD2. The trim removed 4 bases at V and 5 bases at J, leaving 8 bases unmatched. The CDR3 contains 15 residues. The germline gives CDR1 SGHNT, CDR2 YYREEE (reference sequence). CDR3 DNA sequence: TGTGCCAGCAGCCCATGGACTAGCACGCACAATGAGCAGTTCTTC. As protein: CASSPWTSTHNEQFF.

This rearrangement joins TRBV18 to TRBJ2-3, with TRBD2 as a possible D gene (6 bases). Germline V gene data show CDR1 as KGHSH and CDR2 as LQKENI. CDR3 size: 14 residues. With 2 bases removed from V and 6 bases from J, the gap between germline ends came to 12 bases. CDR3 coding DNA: TGTGCCAGCTCACCAGGACTAACCGGGGATACGCAGTATTTT. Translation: CASSPGLTGDTQYF.

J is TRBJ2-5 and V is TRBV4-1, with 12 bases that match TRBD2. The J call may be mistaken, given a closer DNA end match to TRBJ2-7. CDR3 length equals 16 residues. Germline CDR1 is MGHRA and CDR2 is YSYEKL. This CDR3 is CASSQGGLAGYYEQYF. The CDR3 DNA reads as TGCGCCAGCAGCCAAGGGGGACTAGCGGGCTACTACGAGCAGTACTTC.

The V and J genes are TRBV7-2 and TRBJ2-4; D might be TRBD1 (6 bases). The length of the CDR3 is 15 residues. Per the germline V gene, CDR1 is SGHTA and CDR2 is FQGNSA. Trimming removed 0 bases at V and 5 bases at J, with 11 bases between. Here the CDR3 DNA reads TGTGCCAGCAGCTTAGCTGTAGGGGGTCAAAACATTCAGTACTTC. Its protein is CASSLAVGGQNIQYF. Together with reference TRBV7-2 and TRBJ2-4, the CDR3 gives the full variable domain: GAGVSQSPSNKVTEKGKDVELRCDPISGHTALYWYRQSLGQGLEFLIYFQGNSAPDKSGLPSDRFSAERTGGSVSTLTIQRTQQEDSAVYLCASSLAVGGQNIQYFGAGTRLSVL.

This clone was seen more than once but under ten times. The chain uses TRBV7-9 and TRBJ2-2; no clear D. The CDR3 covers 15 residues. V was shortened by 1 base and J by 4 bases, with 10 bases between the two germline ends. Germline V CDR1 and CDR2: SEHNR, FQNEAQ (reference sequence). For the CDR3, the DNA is TGTGCCAGCAGCTTAGTCGGTGTTTCCACCGGGGAGCTGTTTTTT. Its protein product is CASSLVGVSTGELFF.

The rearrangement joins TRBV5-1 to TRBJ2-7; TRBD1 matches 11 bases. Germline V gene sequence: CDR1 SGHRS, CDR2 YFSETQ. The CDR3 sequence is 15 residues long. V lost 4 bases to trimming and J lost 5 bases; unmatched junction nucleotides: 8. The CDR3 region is CASSTGWTGGDEQYF. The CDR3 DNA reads TGCGCCAGCAGCACGGGCTGGACAGGGGGCGACGAGCAGTACTTC. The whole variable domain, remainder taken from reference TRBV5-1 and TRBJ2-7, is KAGVTQTPRYLIKTRGQQVTLSCSPISGHRSVSWYQQTPGQGLQFLFEYFSETQRNKGNFPGRFSGRQFSNSRSEMNVSTLELGDSALYLCASSTGWTGGDEQYFGPGTRLTVT.

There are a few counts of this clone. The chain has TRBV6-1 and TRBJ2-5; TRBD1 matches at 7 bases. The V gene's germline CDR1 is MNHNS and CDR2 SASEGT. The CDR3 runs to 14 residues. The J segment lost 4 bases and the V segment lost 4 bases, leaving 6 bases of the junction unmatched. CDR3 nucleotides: TGTGCCAGCAGTGTAGGGACAGTTCTAGAGACCCAGTACTTC. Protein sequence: CASSVGTVLETQYF.

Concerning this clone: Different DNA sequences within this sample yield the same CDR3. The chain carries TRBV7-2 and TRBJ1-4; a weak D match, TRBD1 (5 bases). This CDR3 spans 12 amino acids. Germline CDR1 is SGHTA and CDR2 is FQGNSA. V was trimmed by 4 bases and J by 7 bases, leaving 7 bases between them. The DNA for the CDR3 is TGTGCCAGCAGCTCGCAGGGTGAAAAACTGTTTTTT. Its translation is CASSSQGEKLFF.

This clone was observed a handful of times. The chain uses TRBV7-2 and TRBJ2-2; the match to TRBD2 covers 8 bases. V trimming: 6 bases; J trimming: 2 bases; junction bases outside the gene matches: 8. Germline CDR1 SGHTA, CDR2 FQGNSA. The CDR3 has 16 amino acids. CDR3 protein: CASRPPGLVNTGELFF. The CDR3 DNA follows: TGTGCCAGCAGACCCCCGGGACTAGTAAACACCGGGGAGCTGTTTTTT. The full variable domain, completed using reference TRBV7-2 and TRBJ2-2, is GAGVSQSPSNKVTEKGKDVELRCDPISGHTALYWYRQSLGQGLEFLIYFQGNSAPDKSGLPSDRFSAERTGGSVSTLTIQRTQQEDSAVYLCASRPPGLVNTGELFFGEGSRLTVL.

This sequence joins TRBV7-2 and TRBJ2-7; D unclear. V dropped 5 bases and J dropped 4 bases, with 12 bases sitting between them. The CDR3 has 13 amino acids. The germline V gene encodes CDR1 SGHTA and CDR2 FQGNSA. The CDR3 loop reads CASSVGSNYEQYF. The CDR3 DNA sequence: TGTGCCAGCAGCGTAGGTTCAAATTACGAGCAGTACTTC.

The CDR3 reads CASSPLSYTQYF. DNA of the CDR3: TGTGCCAGCAGCCCCCTCTCCTATACGCAGTATTTT. V usage is TRBV21-1 and J usage is TRBJ2-3; the table assigns TRBD2, which was not confirmed against the DNA. TRBV21-1 is an annotated pseudogene. The CDR3 totals 12 residues.

CDR3 nucleotides: TGTGCCAGCAGGCGGACAGGGGTCGTCCACGAGCAGTACTTC. It is translated as CASRRTGVVHEQYF. The chain couples TRBV2 to TRBJ2-7; the match to TRBD1 covers 9 bases. Germline lookup yields CDR1 SNHLY and CDR2 FYNNEI. The CDR3 covers 14 residues. The V segment lost 6 bases and the J segment 5 bases; nucleotides outside the gene matches: 8.

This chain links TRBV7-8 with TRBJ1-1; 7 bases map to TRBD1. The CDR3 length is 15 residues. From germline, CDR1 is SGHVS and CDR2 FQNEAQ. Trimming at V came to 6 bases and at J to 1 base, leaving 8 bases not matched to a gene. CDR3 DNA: TGTGCCAGCAGATTCCGGGACAGTACGAACACTGAAGCTTTCTTT. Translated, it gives CASRFRDSTNTEAFF.